The source of this TCR beta chain is a study of OX40 agonist ivuxolimab in advanced cancers. Study as a whole: Patients with hepatocellular carcinoma, melanoma, renal cell or head and neck cancer made up the dose-escalation patients. Partial responses were achieved by three patients, one with hepatocellular carcinoma and two with cutaneous melanoma.

Produced via immunoSEQ multiplex PCR; TCRdb's table is partial and in-frame only. The sample lists around 93,000 clones, around 87% occurring once. Whole-study results and caveats: At doses 0.1 to 3.0 mg/kg, CD4+ and CD8+ clones expanded.

Regarding this clone: Its antigen is not identified.

Blood got drawn at baseline, again on cycle 4 day 1, and then on cycle 7 day 1. The CDR3 length is 18 residues. Losses at the gene ends were 5 bases for V and 3 bases for J; bases not matched to a gene: 11. Germline V CDR1 and CDR2: LGHNT, FRNRAP. The chain couples TRBV12-5 to TRBJ2-5; 14 bases match TRBD2. The material was CD4+ or CD8+ T cells sorted from blood, obtained in a trial of the OX40 agonist ivuxolimab. The source is an adult with an advanced solid tumor such as melanoma, head and neck, liver or kidney cancer. CDR3 sequence (DNA): TGTGCTAGTGGTACCGGGACTAGCGGGGGAGGGGGCAAAGAGACCCAGTACTTC. This sequence encodes CASGTGTSGGGGKETQYF. The entire variable domain, with the rest obtained from reference TRBV12-5 and TRBJ2-5, is as follows: DARVTQTPRHKVTEMGQEVTMRCQPILGHNTVFWYRQTMMQGLELLAYFRNRAPLDDSGMPKDRFSAEMPDATLATLKIQPSEPRDSAVYFCASGTGTSGGGGKETQYFGPGTRLLVL.